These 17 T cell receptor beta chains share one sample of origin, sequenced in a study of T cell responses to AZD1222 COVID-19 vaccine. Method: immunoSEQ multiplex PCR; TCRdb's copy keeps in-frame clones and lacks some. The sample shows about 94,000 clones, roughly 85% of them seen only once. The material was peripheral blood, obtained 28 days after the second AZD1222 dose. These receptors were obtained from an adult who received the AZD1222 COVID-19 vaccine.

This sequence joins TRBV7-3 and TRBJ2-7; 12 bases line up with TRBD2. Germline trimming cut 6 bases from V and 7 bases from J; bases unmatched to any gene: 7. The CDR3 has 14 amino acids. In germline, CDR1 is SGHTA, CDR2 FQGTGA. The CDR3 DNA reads TGTGCCAGCAGTCCGACTAGCGGGAGTGGGGAGCAGTACTTC. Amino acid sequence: CASSPTSGSGEQYF.

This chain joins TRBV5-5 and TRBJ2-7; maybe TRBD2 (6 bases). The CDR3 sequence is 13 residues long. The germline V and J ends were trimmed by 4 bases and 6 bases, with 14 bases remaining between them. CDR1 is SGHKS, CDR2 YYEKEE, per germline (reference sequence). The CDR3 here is CASSLGTLGEQYF. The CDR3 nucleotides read TGTGCCAGCAGCCTCGGGACTTTGGGCGAGCAGTACTTC.

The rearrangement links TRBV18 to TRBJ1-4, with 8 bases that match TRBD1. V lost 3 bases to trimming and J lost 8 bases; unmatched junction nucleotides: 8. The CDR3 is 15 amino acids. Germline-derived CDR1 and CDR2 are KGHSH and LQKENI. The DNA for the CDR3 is TGTGCCAGCTCACCCGACAGGGGCGAGGGGGAAAAACTGTTTTTT. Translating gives CASSPDRGEGEKLFF.

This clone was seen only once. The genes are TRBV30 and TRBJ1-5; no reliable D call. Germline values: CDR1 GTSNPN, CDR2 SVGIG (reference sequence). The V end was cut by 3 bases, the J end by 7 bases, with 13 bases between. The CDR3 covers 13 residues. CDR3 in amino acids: CAWSTGNLQPQHF. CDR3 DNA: TGTGCCTGGAGCACGGGGAATTTGCAGCCCCAGCATTTT.

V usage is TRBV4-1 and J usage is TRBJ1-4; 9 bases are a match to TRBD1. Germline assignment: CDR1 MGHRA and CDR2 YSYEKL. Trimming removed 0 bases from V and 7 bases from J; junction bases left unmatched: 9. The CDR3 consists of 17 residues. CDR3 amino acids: CASSQDQWGQGGEKLFF. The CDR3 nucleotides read TGCGCCAGCAGCCAAGACCAATGGGGACAGGGAGGTGAAAAACTGTTTTTT.

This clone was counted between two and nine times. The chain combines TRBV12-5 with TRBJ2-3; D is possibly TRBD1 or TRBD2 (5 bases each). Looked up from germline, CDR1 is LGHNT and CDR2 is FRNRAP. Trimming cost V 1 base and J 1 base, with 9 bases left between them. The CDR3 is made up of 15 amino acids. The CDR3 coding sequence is TGTGCTAGTGGTTTGGACCAGGGACGCACAGATACGCAGTATTTT. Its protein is CASGLDQGRTDTQYF.

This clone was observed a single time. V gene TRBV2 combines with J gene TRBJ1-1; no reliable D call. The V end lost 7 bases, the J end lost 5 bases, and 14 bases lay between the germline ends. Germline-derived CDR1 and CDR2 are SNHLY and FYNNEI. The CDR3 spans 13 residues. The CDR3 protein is CASTGPGGTEAFF. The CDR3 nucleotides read TGTGCCAGCACCGGACCTGGCGGGACTGAAGCTTTCTTT. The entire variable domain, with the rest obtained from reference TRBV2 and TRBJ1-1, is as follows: EPEVTQTPSHQVTQMGQEVILRCVPISNHLYFYWYRQILGQKVEFLVSFYNNEISEKSEIFDDQFSVERPDGSNFTLKIRSTKLEDSAMYFCASTGPGGTEAFFGQGTRLTVV.

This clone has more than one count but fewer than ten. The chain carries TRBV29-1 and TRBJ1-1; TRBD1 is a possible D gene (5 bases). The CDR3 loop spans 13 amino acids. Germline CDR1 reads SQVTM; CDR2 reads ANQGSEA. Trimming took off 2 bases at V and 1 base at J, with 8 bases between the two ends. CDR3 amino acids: CSVERQGNTEAFF. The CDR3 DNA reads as TGCAGCGTTGAACGCCAGGGGAACACTGAAGCTTTCTTT.

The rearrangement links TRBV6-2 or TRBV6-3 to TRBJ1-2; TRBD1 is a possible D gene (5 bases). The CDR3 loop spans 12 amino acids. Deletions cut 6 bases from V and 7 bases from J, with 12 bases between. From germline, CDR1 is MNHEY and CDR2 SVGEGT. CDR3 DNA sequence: TGTGCCAGCAGCACCAAGGGGCTTGGCTACACCTTC. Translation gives CASSTKGLGYTF.

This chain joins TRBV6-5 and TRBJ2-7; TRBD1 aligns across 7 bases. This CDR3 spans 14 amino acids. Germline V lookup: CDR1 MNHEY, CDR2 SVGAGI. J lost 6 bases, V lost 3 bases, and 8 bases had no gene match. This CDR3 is CASSYSTGAGEQYF. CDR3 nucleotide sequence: TGTGCCAGCAGTTATTCCACAGGGGCCGGCGAGCAGTACTTC.

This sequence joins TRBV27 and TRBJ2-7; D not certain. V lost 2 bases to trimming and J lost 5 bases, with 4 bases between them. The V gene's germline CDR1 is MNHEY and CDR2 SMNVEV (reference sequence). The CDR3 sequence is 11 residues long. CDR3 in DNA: TGTGCCAGCAGTTTACAAAACGAGCAGTACTTC. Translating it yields CASSLQNEQYF.

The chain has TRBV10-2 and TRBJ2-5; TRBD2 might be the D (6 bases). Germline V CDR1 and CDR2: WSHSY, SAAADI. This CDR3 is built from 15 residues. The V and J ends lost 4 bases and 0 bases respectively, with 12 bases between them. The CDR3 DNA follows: TGCGCCAGCAGTGGCGGGACCTCAAACCAAGAGACCCAGTACTTC. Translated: CASSGGTSNQETQYF.

The chain's CDR3 is CASSKNQGAGANVLTF. The DNA of the CDR3 is TGTGCCAGCAGCAAAAACCAGGGCGCTGGGGCCAACGTCCTGACTTTC. The genes are TRBV5-8 and TRBJ2-6; possible D gene TRBD1, 5 bases. Germline assignment: CDR1 SGHTS and CDR2 YDEGEE. V dropped 4 bases and J dropped 2 bases, with 13 bases sitting between them. This CDR3 spans 16 amino acids.

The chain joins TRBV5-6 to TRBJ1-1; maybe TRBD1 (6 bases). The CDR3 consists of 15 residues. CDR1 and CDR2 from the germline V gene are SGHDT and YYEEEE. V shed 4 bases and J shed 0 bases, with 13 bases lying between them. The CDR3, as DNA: TGTGCCAGCAGCCGGACAGCCCGAATGAACACTGAAGCTTTCTTT. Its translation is CASSRTARMNTEAFF.

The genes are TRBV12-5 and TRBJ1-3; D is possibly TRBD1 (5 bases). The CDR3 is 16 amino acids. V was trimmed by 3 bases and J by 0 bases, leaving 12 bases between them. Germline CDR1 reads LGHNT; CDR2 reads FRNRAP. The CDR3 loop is CASGLDSPGSGNTIYF. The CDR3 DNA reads TGTGCTAGTGGTTTAGACAGCCCGGGCTCTGGAAACACCATATATTTT.

CDR3 nucleotide sequence: TGTGCCAGTAGTACTGTTTGGGGACAGGCGCAAGAGGGCTACACCTTC. This translates into CASSTVWGQAQEGYTF. The chain combines TRBV19 with TRBJ1-2; 8 bases match TRBD1. The CDR3 is 16 residues long. Trimming removed 4 bases from V and 8 bases from J; junction bases left unmatched: 15. Looked up from germline, CDR1 is LNHDA and CDR2 is SQIVND (reference sequence).

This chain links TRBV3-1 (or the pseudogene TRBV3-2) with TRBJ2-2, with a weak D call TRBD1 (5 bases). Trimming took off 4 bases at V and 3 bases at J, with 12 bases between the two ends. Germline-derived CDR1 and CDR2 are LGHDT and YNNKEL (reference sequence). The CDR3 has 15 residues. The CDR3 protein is CASSLVGVYTGELFF. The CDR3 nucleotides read TGTGCCAGCAGCCTAGTAGGGGTCTACACCGGGGAGCTGTTTTTT.